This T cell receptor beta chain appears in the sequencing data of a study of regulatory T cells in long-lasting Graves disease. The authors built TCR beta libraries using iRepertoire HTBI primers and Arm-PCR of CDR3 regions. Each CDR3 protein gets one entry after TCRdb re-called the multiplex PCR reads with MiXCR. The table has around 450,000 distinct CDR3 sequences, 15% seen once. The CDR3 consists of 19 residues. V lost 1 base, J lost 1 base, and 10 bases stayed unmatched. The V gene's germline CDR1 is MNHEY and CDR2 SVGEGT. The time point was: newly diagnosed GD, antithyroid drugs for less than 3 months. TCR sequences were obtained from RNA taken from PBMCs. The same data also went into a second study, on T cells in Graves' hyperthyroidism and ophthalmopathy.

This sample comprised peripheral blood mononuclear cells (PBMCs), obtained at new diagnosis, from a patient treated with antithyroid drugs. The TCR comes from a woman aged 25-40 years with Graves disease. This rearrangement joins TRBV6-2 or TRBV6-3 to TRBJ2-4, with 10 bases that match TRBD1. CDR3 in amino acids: CASSYFGTGEISAKNIQYF. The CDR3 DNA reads TGTGCCAGCAGTTACTTCGGGACAGGGGAAATTTCGGCCAAAAACATTCAGTACTTC.